Shown below are 25 T cell receptor beta chains from a single sample sequenced in a study of blood T cell repertoires in COVID-19. This table comes from immunoSEQ multiplex PCR, and its TCRdb copy is limited to in-frame clones, with some not included. The table records tens of thousands of clones, around 85% of them present only once. The sequencing input was peripheral blood. Every receptor here comes from a man between 60 and 75 years old with acute or convalescent COVID-19.

This clone was counted a single time. The chain employs TRBV10-3 and TRBJ1-2; perhaps TRBD1 as D (5 bases). This CDR3 is 14 amino acids long. V was cut by 9 bases and J by 4 bases, with 18 bases left in between. Germline V gene lookup returns CDR1 ENHRY and CDR2 SYGVKD. This CDR3 is CAIQGVGSGYGYTF. In nucleotides, the CDR3 is TGTGCCATTCAAGGGGTGGGCTCGGGCTATGGCTACACCTTC.

This chain connects TRBV19 to TRBJ2-3, with D unresolved. This CDR3 region has 14 residues. V gave up 5 bases and J gave up 2 bases, with 11 bases separating them. CDR1 is LNHDA, CDR2 SQIVND, per germline (reference sequence). CDR3 in amino acids: CASSFRVNTDTQYF. CDR3 nucleotide sequence: TGTGCCAGTAGTTTTCGGGTCAACACAGATACGCAGTATTTT.

The chain recombines TRBV5-1 with TRBJ1-2; no clear D gene. The V gene's germline CDR1 is SGHRS and CDR2 YFSETQ. The CDR3 consists of 13 residues. Between the trimmed V and J ends, which lost 0 bases and 7 bases, there was a span of 10 bases. CDR3 in DNA: TGCGCCAGCAGCTTGGCACAGCCAAGTGGCTACACCTTC. Its translation: CASSLAQPSGYTF.

The chain links TRBV5-8 to TRBJ2-3, with 11 bases matching TRBD2. The CDR3 totals 14 residues. Germline V gene lookup returns CDR1 SGHTS and CDR2 YDEGEE. Trimming cost V 4 bases and J 5 bases; bases outside gene matches: 3. The CDR3 here is CASSRGLAGDTQYF. CDR3 nucleotide sequence: TGTGCCAGCAGCCGCGGACTAGCGGGAGATACGCAGTATTTT.

This clone was recorded only once. CDR3 DNA: TGTGCCATCAGTGTTGACAGGAGCTCACCCCTCCACTTT. As protein: CAISVDRSSPLHF. This chain uses TRBV10-3 with TRBJ1-6; tentatively, D is TRBD1 (6 bases). The CDR3 length is 13 residues. V dropped 4 bases and J dropped 10 bases, with 11 bases sitting between them. Germline-derived CDR1 and CDR2 are ENHRY and SYGVKD.

The chain joins TRBV6-5 to TRBJ2-7; 7 bases fit TRBD1. The germline V gene encodes CDR1 MNHEY and CDR2 SVGAGI. The CDR3 is made up of 15 amino acids. V was clipped by 4 bases and J by 3 bases; unmatched bases: 9. CDR3 coding DNA: TGTGCCAGCAGTTCCAAGACAGGGCCCCACTACGAGCAGTACTTC. Translation: CASSSKTGPHYEQYF.

The chain joins TRBV5-5 to TRBJ1-4; possible D gene TRBD1, 6 bases. CDR3 length: 15 amino acids. Looked up from germline, CDR1 is SGHKS and CDR2 is YYEKEE (reference sequence). With 2 bases removed from V and 7 bases from J, the gap between germline ends came to 15 bases. CDR3 in DNA: TGTGCCAGCAGCTTTGGGGGGGCCGGAGCTGAAAAACTGTTTTTT. Encoded protein: CASSFGGAGAEKLFF.

The rearrangement links TRBV7-8 to TRBJ2-7, with a weak D call TRBD2 (5 bases). The CDR3 runs to 14 residues. The ends were cut back, 0 bases at V and 3 bases at J, with 9 bases in the middle. Germline V gene data show CDR1 as SGHVS and CDR2 as FQNEAQ. This chain's CDR3 is CASSLAEVYYEQYF. In nucleotides, the CDR3 is TGTGCCAGCAGCTTAGCGGAGGTGTACTACGAGCAGTACTTC. The variable domain in full, with the rest retrieved from reference TRBV7-8 and TRBJ2-7, is GAGVSQSPRYKVAKRGQDVALRCDPISGHVSLFWYQQALGQGPEFLTYFQNEAQLDKSGLPSDRFFAERPEGSVSTLKIQRTQQEDSAVYLCASSLAEVYYEQYFGPGTRLTVT.

This chain connects TRBV12-3 or TRBV12-4 to TRBJ2-3; possibly TRBD1 for D (5 bases). This CDR3 has 13 residues. V was cut by 8 bases and J by 3 bases, with 12 bases left in between. The CDR3 coding sequence is TGTGCCAGCGGATCCAGGGTTACAGATACGCAGTATTTT. Amino acid sequence: CASGSRVTDTQYF.

J is TRBJ2-1 and V is TRBV4-2, with 14 nucleotides matching TRBD2. Trimming cost V 4 bases and J 10 bases; bases outside gene matches: 9. The V gene's germline CDR1 is LGHNA and CDR2 YNFKEQ. The CDR3 totals 16 residues. The DNA of the CDR3 is TGTGCCAGCAGCCCACAGACTAGCGGGGGGGGACGAGAGCAGTTCTTC. Its protein is CASSPQTSGGGREQFF.

The chain recombines TRBV7-2 with TRBJ2-1, with 8 bases identical to TRBD2. V lost 2 bases, J lost 7 bases, and 1 base stayed unmatched. The CDR3 runs 13 residues. Germline lookup yields CDR1 SGHTA and CDR2 FQGNSA. For the CDR3, the DNA is TGTGCCAGCAGCTTAATAGCGGGGAATGAGCAGTTCTTC. Its translation: CASSLIAGNEQFF.

V and J are TRBV27 and TRBJ1-5, with 8 positions matching TRBD1. This CDR3 comprises 19 residues. CDR1 and CDR2 (germline): MNHEY, SMNVEV (reference sequence). With 8 bases clipped from V and 2 bases from J, the junction kept 20 bases outside the gene matches. The CDR3 here is CASRPQGATHLFGNQPQHF. Written as DNA, the CDR3 is TGTGCCAGCCGGCCCCAGGGGGCTACCCATTTGTTTGGCAATCAGCCCCAGCATTTT.

The gene calls are TRBV5-1 and TRBJ1-1, with TRBD1 as a possible D gene (5 bases). The germline V gene has CDR1 SGHRS and CDR2 YFSETQ. The length of the CDR3 is 13 residues. V was pared by 4 bases and J by 7 bases, with 14 bases between. CDR3 nucleotide sequence: TGCGCCAGCAGCCCGGAACCCGGGGGTGAAGCTTTCTTT. Translation gives CASSPEPGGEAFF.

The J gene is TRBJ1-1, the V gene TRBV7-9, with TRBD1 as a possible D gene (6 bases). From germline, CDR1 is SEHNR and CDR2 FQNEAQ (reference sequence). This CDR3 is built from 14 residues. V lost 5 bases and J 4 bases, leaving 14 bases between the germline ends. The CDR3 bases are TGTGCCAGCAGCCCACAGGGCTTCGGCACTGAAGCTTTCTTT. Translation gives CASSPQGFGTEAFF.

The rearrangement joins TRBV7-3 to TRBJ2-1, with TRBD2 matching over 7 bases. This CDR3 is 16 amino acids long. J lost 7 bases, V lost 2 bases, and 11 bases had no gene match. The germline V gene encodes CDR1 SGHTA and CDR2 FQGTGA. DNA of the CDR3: TGTGCCAGCAGCTTACGATCTAGCGGAACCTCTAATGAGCAGTTCTTC. It yields the protein CASSLRSSGTSNEQFF.

V usage is TRBV12-5 and J usage is TRBJ1-5, with unresolved D. The CDR3 contains 12 residues. V was trimmed by 6 bases and J by 5 bases, leaving 8 bases between them. Per the germline V gene, CDR1 is LGHNT and CDR2 is FRNRAP. Written as DNA, the CDR3 is TGTGCTAGTGGGTCAGACTATCAGCCCCAGCATTTT. It yields the protein CASGSDYQPQHF.

This rearrangement joins TRBV9 to TRBJ2-6; perhaps TRBD1 as D (6 bases). The CDR3 is 18 amino acids. Germline CDR1 and CDR2: SGDLS and YYNGEE. Trimming left V 0 bases short and J 4 bases short, with 17 bases between. The CDR3 coding sequence is TGTGCCAGCAGCGTAGGGGCAGGGGTTCTAAGAGGGGCCAACGTCCTGACTTTC. As protein: CASSVGAGVLRGANVLTF. Using reference TRBV9 and TRBJ2-6 for the parts outside the CDR3, the full variable domain is DSGVTQTPKHLITATGQRVTLRCSPRSGDLSVYWYQQSLDQGLQFLIQYYNGEERAKGNILERFSAQQFPDLHSELNLSSLELGDSALYFCASSVGAGVLRGANVLTFGAGSRLTVL.

The chain combines TRBV11-2 with TRBJ1-1, with TRBD1 matching over 8 bases. J gave up 8 bases and V 4 bases, and 9 bases lay outside the gene matches. This CDR3 is built from 14 residues. The germline V gene has CDR1 SGHAT and CDR2 FQNNGV. The CDR3 DNA follows: TGTGCCAGCAGCTATGACTGGACAGGGCAAGAAGCTTTCTTT. Its translation is CASSYDWTGQEAFF.

The gene calls are TRBV18 and TRBJ2-3; D gene ambiguous. V gave up 0 bases and J gave up 1 base, with 5 bases separating them. CDR1 and CDR2 (germline): KGHSH, LQKENI. This CDR3 has 14 amino acids. DNA of the CDR3: TGTGCCAGCTCACCACCTAGCCGCACAGATACGCAGTATTTT. As protein: CASSPPSRTDTQYF.

The rearrangement uses TRBV7-9 and TRBJ1-1, with D perhaps TRBD1 (6 bases). V was shortened by 3 bases and J by 8 bases, with 10 bases between the two germline ends. CDR1 is SEHNR, CDR2 FQNEAQ, per germline (reference sequence). CDR3 length: 12 amino acids. CDR3 in amino acids: CASSFTGIEAFF. In nucleotides, the CDR3 is TGTGCCAGCAGCTTTACAGGGATAGAAGCTTTCTTT. The variable domain in full, with the rest retrieved from reference TRBV7-9 and TRBJ1-1, is DTGVSQNPRHKITKRGQNVTFRCDPISEHNRLYWYRQTLGQGPEFLTYFQNEAQLEKSRLLSDRFSAERPKGSFSTLEIQRTEQGDSAMYLCASSFTGIEAFFGQGTRLTVV.

This chain joins TRBV3-1 (or the pseudogene TRBV3-2) and TRBJ2-1, with TRBD1 as a possible D gene (5 bases). The CDR3 runs to 12 residues. Looked up from germline, CDR1 is LGHDT and CDR2 is YNNKEL (reference sequence). V gave up 0 bases and J gave up 12 bases, with 9 bases separating them. CDR3 region: CASSQEDTMQFF. The CDR3 DNA reads TGTGCCAGCAGCCAAGAGGACACTATGCAGTTCTTC.

The chain couples TRBV6-2 or TRBV6-3 to TRBJ1-5; TRBD1 might be the D (6 bases). The CDR3 has 13 amino acids. Between the trimmed V and J ends, which lost 5 bases and 2 bases, there was a span of 7 bases. CDR1 and CDR2 from the germline V gene are MNHEY and SVGEGT. The CDR3 loop is CASSRQGNQPQHF. The CDR3 DNA sequence: TGTGCCAGCAGTCGACAGGGCAATCAGCCCCAGCATTTT.

The chain combines TRBV10-3 with TRBJ2-7; 8 bases agree with TRBD1. CDR1 is ENHRY, CDR2 SYGVKD, per germline. J was trimmed by 0 bases and V by 2 bases; bases with no gene match: 0. The CDR3 totals 14 residues. CDR3 bases: TGTGCCATCAGTGAGGGACAGGGCTCCTACGAGCAGTACTTC. This encodes CAISEGQGSYEQYF.

A few counts support this clone. The rearrangement uses TRBV19 and TRBJ1-2; a possible D gene is TRBD1 (5 bases). Germline CDR1 is LNHDA and CDR2 is SQIVND (reference sequence). V lost 11 bases, J lost 0 bases, and 19 bases lay in between. CDR3 length: 15 amino acids. For the CDR3, the DNA is TGTGCCTCCCTGCGGGGGTCGGGGCCTAACTATGGCTACACCTTC. This sequence encodes CASLRGSGPNYGYTF. Together with reference TRBV19 and TRBJ1-2, the CDR3 gives the full variable domain: DGGITQSPKYLFRKEGQNVTLSCEQNLNHDAMYWYRQDPGQGLRLIYYSQIVNDFQKGDIAEGYSVSREKKESFPLTVTSAQKNPTAFYLCASLRGSGPNYGYTFGSGTRLTVV.

J is TRBJ2-7 and V is TRBV7-9; D possibly corresponds to TRBD2 (6 bases). Trimming stripped 6 bases from V and 5 bases from J, with 29 bases between. The CDR3 is 18 amino acids. Germline CDR1 and CDR2: SEHNR and FQNEAQ (reference sequence). The CDR3 here is CASSQLNPGLFKYDEQYF. CDR3 nucleotides: TGTGCCAGCAGTCAACTAAATCCGGGACTGTTCAAATACGACGAGCAGTACTTC.